The 2 T cell receptor beta chains presented below share a single source sample, sequenced in a study of T-cell reconstitution after alpha-beta-depleted transplantation in children. This sample's TCRbeta library carried unique molecular identifier barcodes. One entry per CDR3 protein, called by TCRdb with MiXCR from the PCR reads. The sample consists of about 22,000 distinct CDR3 sequences, about a tenth of them appearing once. Sequences were derived from PBMCs from the stem cell graft donor, sampled from the stem cell graft. These receptor sequences come from a human donor who donated a stem cell graft to a child with chronic granulomatous disease.

In this sample, this clonotype turned up many times. The chain is built from TRBV5-1 and TRBJ2-3, with 7 bases lining up with TRBD1. Germline CDR1 SGHRS, CDR2 YFSETQ. This CDR3 comprises 13 residues. V was pared by 5 bases and J by 6 bases, with 6 bases of the junction left unmatched. As DNA, the CDR3 is TGCGCCAGCAGGGTAGGGGGCGTGGATACGCAGTATTTT. It codes for CASRVGGVDTQYF.

There are many counts of this clonotype. The V call is TRBV5-1, the J call TRBJ2-2; D is possibly TRBD1 or TRBD2 (6 bases each). The CDR3 has 14 amino acids. CDR1 is SGHRS and CDR2 is YFSETQ in the germline V gene. Trimming cost V 1 base and J 8 bases, with 12 bases left between them. The CDR3 protein is CASSLWGASGELFF. CDR3 coding DNA: TGCGCCAGCAGCTTGTGGGGGGCGTCGGGGGAGCTGTTTTTT.